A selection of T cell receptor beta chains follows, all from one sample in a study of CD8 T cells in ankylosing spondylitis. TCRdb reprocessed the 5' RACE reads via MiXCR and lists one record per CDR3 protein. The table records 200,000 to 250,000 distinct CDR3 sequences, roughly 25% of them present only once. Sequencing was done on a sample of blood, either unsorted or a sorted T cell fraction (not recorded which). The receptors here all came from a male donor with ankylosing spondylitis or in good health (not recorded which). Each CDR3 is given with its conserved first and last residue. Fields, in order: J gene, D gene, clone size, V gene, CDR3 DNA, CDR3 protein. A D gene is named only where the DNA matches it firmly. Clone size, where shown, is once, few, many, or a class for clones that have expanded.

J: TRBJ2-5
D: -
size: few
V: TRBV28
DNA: TGTGCCAGCAGTTTCACGGGCACCCCTGGGACCCAGTACTTC
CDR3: CASSFTGTPGTQYF

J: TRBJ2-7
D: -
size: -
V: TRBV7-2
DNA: TGTGCCAGCAGCCCCTCTTTGTGGGTTGGCTACGAGCAGTACTTC
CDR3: CASSPSLWVGYEQYF

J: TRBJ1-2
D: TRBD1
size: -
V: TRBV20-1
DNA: TGCAGTGCTAGCGGGGACAGGTACACCTTC
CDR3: CSASGDRYTF

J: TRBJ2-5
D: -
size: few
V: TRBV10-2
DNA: TGCGCCAGCAGTGAGTCGGGGCAGGGCAAGACCCAGTACTTC
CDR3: CASSESGQGKTQYF

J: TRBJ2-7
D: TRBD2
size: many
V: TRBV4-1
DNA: TGCGCCAGCAGCCAACCGGCTAGCGGGAGGGCCAGCGAGCAGTACTTC
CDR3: CASSQPASGRASEQYF

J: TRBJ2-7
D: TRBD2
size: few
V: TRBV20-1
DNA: TGCAGTGCCCCGGGACTACCGATGAGGTACGAGCAGTACTTC
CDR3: CSAPGLPMRYEQYF

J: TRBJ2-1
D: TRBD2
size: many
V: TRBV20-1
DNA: TGCAGTGCTAGAGAAGGGGGACTAGCGTACATCAATGAGCAGTTCTTC
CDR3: CSAREGGLAYINEQFF

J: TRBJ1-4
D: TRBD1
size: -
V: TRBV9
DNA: TGTGCCAGCAGCGTAGGGTCGTCGGGGACAGGATACGAAAAACTGTTTTTT
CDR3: CASSVGSSGTGYEKLFF

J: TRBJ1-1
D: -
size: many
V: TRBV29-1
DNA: TGCAGCGGACATAGGGGGAGTCGCACTGAAGCTTTCTTT
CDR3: CSGHRGSRTEAFF

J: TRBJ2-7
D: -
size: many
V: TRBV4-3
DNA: TGCGCCAGCAGCCAAGATATGACGGGAATCTACGAGCAGTACTTC
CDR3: CASSQDMTGIYEQYF

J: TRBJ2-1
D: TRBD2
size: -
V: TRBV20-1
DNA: TGCAGTGCTAGTCCAGCGGGAGCCCTCTCGGGGTGGTTCTTC
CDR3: CSASPAGALSGWFF

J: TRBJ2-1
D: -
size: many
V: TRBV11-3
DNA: TGTGCCAGCAGCTTAGATGTCGGTGAGCAGTTCTTC
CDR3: CASSLDVGEQFF

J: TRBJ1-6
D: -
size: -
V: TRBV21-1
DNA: TGTGCCAGCACTCGGAGATCCTATAATTCACCCCTCCACTTT
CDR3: CASTRRSYNSPLHF

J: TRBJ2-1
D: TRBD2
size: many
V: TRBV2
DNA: TGTGCCAGCAGTCACGAGGGGACTAGCGTCAATGAGCAGTTCTTC
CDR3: CASSHEGTSVNEQFF

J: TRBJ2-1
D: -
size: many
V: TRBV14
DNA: TGTGCCAGCAGCCTGGGGTATCTCAATGAGCAGTTCTTC
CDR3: CASSLGYLNEQFF

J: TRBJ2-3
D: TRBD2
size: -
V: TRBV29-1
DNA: TGCAGCGTTGTTCAAGCGGGAGAGACAGATACGCAGTATTTT
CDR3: CSVVQAGETDTQYF

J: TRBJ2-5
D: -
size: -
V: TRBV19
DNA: TGTGCCAGTAGTATGGGGGCCTGGTACCAAGAGACCCAGTACTTC
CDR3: CASSMGAWYQETQYF

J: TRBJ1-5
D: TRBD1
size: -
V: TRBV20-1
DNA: TGCAGTGCTGTTAGACAGGGAAATCAGCCCCAGCATTTT
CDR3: CSAVRQGNQPQHF

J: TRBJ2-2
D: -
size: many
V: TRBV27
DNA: TGTGCCAGCAGTCCCGGTGACGCCGGGGAGCTGTTTTTT
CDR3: CASSPGDAGELFF

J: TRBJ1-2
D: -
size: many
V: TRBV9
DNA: TGTGCCAGCAGCGTAGGGAGGGGGTATGGCTACACCTTC
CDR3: CASSVGRGYGYTF

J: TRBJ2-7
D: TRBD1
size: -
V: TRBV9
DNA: TGTGCCAGCAGCGAGGGACAGGGTGTCATCTACGAGCAGTACTTC
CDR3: CASSEGQGVIYEQYF

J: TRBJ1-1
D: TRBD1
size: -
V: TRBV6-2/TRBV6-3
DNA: TGTGCCAGCAGACGACCTCACACAGGGGAAACTGAAGCTTTCTTT
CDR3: CASRRPHTGETEAFF

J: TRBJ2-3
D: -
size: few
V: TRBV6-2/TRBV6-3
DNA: TGTGCCAGCAGTTACTCCCTGGGTGGAGATACGCAGTATTTT
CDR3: CASSYSLGGDTQYF

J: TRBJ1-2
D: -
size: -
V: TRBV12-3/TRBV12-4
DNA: TGTGCCAGCAGTTTTAAAGGGAATGGCTACACCTTC
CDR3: CASSFKGNGYTF

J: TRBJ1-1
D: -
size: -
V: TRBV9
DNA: TGTGCCAGCAGCGTAGGTGGGTCTTCGGATACTGAAGCTTTCTTT
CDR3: CASSVGGSSDTEAFF

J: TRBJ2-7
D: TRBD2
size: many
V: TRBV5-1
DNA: TGCGCCAGCAGCTTGTTATCGGGAGGACCCTACGAGCAGTACTTC
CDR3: CASSLLSGGPYEQYF

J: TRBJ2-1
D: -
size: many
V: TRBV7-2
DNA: TGTGCCAGCAGCGAGACGGTTTACAATGAGCAGTTCTTC
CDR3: CASSETVYNEQFF

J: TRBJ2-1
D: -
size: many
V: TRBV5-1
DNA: TGCGCCAGCAGCGCACAATCGGGACTTTCAAATGAGCAGTTCTTC
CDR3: CASSAQSGLSNEQFF

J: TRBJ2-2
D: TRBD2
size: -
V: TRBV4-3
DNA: TGCGCCAGCAGCCAATTGTTTGGTAGCGGGAGAGGAGGGAACACCGGGGAGCTGTTTTTT
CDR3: CASSQLFGSGRGGNTGELFF

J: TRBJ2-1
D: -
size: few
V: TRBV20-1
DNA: TGCAGTGGCAGCCATTACAATGAGCAGTTCTTC
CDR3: CSGSHYNEQFF

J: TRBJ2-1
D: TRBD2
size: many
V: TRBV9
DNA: TGTGCCAGCAGCGTAGAGCCGAGGACTAGCGGCTACAATGAGCAGTTCTTC
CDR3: CASSVEPRTSGYNEQFF

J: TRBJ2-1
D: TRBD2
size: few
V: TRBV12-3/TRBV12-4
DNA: TGTGCCAGCACCATAGCGGGATCCTACAATGAGCAGTTCTTC
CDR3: CASTIAGSYNEQFF

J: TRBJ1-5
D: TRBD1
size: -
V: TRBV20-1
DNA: TGCAGTGCTTTGGCACAGGGGATCAGGCTAAATCAGCCCCAGCATTTT
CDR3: CSALAQGIRLNQPQHF

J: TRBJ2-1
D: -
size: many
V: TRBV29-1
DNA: TGCAGCGTTGAGTCCGGGGGCGTCTTC
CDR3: CSVESGGVF

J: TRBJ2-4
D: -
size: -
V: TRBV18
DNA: TGTGCCAGCTCAAGCCTAGCCAAAAACATTCAGTACTTC
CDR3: CASSSLAKNIQYF

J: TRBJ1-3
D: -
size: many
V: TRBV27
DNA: TGTGCCAGCAGTTGGACCGGTGCGGACACCATATATTTT
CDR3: CASSWTGADTIYF

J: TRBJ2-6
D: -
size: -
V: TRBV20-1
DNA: TGCAGTGCTCGTCCATTCTCTGGGGCCAACGTCCTGACTTTC
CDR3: CSARPFSGANVLTF

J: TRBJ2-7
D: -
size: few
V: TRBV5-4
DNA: TGTGCCAGCAGCTTGCCCCTCTCCTACGAGCAGTACTTC
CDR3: CASSLPLSYEQYF

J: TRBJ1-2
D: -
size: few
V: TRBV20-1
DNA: TGCAGTGCTAGAGAAAGCGCCCTGAACTATGGCTACACCTTC
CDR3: CSARESALNYGYTF

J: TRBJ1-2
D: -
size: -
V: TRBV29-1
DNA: TGCAGCGGTGAAGGGAGCGACAGGCCCTCGGAGCTCTATGGCTACACCTTC
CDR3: CSGEGSDRPSELYGYTF

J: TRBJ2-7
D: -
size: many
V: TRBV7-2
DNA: TGTGCCAGCAGCTTAGTTCGCGAGGACGAGCAGTACTTC
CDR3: CASSLVREDEQYF

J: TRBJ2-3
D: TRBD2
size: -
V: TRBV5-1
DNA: TGCGCCAGCAGCCAGACTAGCGGGAGGGGAGATACGCAGTATTTT
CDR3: CASSQTSGRGDTQYF

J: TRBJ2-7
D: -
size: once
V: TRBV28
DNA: TGTGCCAGCAGTCCACGTGTCTACGAGCAGTACTTC
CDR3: CASSPRVYEQYF

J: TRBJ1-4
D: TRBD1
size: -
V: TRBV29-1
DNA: TGCAGCGTTGAAGAGGACAGGGTTCGAGAAAAACTGTTTTTT
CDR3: CSVEEDRVREKLFF